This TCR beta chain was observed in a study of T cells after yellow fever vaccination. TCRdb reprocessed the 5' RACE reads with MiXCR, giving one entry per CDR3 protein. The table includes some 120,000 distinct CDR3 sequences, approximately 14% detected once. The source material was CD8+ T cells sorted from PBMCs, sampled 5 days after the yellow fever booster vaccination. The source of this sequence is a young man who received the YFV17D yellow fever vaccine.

The CDR3 nucleotides read TGTGCCATCAAGGGGGCACCCACCGGGGAGCTGTTTTTT. It codes for CAIKGAPTGELFF. The V and J genes are TRBV10-3 and TRBJ2-2; 7 bases fit TRBD1. This CDR3 has 13 residues. Looked up from germline, CDR1 is ENHRY and CDR2 is SYGVKD. J gave up 4 bases and V 7 bases, and 3 bases lay outside the gene matches.